This TCR beta chain emerged from a study of T cell clusters in autoimmune cytopenias. TRB rearrangements were amplified by touch-down multiplex PCR with mixed TRB-A/B primers. TCRdb reprocessed the multiplex PCR reads; each CDR3 protein has one entry and no DNA is given. This table lists 5,500 to 8,000 distinct CDR3 sequences. CDR3 length: 15 amino acids. Germline V lookup: CDR1 MNHNS, CDR2 SASEGT. Approximately 36,000 genome equivalents of blood DNA were amplified for TRB. The same specimen was also included in a second study, on T cell repertoires in aging, cancer and after chemotherapy. That work contributes: Clear clonal overlap appeared across healthy donor samples taken over several months to years. About 10 million TCR reads made up the full dataset. Loss of evenness, beyond lost richness, contributed to age-related TCR diversity decline in cancer patients.

This clonotype was obtained from a human donor in good health. Sequencing used peripheral blood. The rearrangement uses TRBV6-1 and TRBJ2-5. This CDR3 reads CASSLNAGNQETQYF.